This section outlines one TCR beta chain sequence together with its context. These data originate in a study of beta chain features in type 1 diabetes. This CDR3 region has 16 residues. The V gene's germline CDR1 is KGHSH and CDR2 LQKENI. V dropped 3 bases and J dropped 2; count of bases not matched to a gene: 9. Blood was collected once per donor into heparin, averaging about 116 mL. Researchers reported sorting CD4+ naive, central memory, regulatory and stem cell-like memory cells via CD45RO/CCR7/CD25/CD127/CD95/CD27. Sorted cells reached over 95% purity in every population. Expressed TCRB transcripts got sequenced, as all isolated RNA was reverse transcribed. TCRdb's table, derived via immunoSEQ multiplex PCR, lists solely in-frame clones and lacks some. The data show 970,000 or so clones, roughly 16% seen once.

The source material was naive CD4+ T cells from blood. The chain combines TRBV18 with TRBJ2-5; TRBD1 aligns across 7 bases. The TCR comes from a woman younger than 35 in good health. CDR3 DNA: TGTGCCAGCTCACCTGCCTCAGGGGGTACTCAAGAGACCCAGTACTTC. It translates to CASSPASGGTQETQYF.